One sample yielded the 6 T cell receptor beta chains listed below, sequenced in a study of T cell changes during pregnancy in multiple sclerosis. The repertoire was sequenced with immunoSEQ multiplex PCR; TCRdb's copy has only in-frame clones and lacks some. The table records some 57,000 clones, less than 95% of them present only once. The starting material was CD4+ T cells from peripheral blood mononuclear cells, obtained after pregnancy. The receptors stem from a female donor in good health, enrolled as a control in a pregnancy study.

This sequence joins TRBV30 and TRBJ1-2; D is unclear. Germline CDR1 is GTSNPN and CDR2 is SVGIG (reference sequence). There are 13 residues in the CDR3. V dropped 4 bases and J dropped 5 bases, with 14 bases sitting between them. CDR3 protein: CAWTRLIEYGYTF. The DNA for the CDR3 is TGTGCCTGGACGCGCCTCATAGAGTATGGCTACACCTTC.

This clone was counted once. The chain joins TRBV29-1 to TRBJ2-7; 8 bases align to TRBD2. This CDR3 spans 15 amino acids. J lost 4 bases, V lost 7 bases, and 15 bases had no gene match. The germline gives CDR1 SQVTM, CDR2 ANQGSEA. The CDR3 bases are TGCAGCGCACAGCTAGGGAGCGGGGGTGTATACGAGCAGTACTTC. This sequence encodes CSAQLGSGGVYEQYF.

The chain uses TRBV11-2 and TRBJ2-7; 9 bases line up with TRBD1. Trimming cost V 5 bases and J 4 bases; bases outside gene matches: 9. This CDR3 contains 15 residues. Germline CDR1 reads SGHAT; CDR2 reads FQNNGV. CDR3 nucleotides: TGTGCCAGCAGCCGGCCGGGACAGGGTTCGTACGAGCAGTACTTC. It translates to CASSRPGQGSYEQYF.

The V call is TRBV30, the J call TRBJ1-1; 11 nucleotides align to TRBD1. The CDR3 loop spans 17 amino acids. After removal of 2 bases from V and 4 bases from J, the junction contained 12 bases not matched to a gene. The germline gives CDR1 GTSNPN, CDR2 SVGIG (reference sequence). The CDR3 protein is CAWSPQRTGGVLTEAFF. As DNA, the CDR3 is TGTGCCTGGAGTCCCCAACGGACAGGGGGCGTACTCACTGAAGCTTTCTTT.

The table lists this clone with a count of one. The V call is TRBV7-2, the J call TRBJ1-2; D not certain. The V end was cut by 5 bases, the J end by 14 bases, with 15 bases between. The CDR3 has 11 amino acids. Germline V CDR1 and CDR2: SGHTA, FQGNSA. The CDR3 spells CASSPTSGGTF. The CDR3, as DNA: TGTGCCAGCAGCCCGACATCAGGAGGTACCTTC.

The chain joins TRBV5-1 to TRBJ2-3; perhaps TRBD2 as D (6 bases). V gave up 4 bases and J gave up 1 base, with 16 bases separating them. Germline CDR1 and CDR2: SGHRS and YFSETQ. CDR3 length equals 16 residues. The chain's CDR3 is CASSGVGGIGTDTQYF. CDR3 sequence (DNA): TGCGCCAGCAGCGGGGTGGGGGGTATTGGCACAGATACGCAGTATTTT.